Sequencing of this T cell receptor beta chain was carried out in a study of metastatic and nonmetastatic thyroid tumors. Study-wide results and limits: According to reports, the diversity of TCR beta was significantly higher in malignant thyroid tumors than in benign nodules, and this held in both blood and tumor samples.

Before thyroid surgery, none of the patients had received any treatment. As processed by the authors: What underpinned the distant-metastasis classifier for papillary thyroid cancer was the set of CDR3 differences across clinicopathological groups. TCRdb re-called the PCR reads via MiXCR. It is TCRdb's table, rather than the study itself, that gives the V and J calls and clone size. The table has more than 10,000 clones, 10% to 15% seen once. This clone is medium-sized. What it binds is not known. Germline CDR1 and CDR2: KGHDR and SFDVKD. The CDR3 spans 14 residues. The ends were cut back, 5 bases at V and 4 bases at J, with 11 bases in the middle.

The sample was blood. This clonotype originated in a female donor with papillary thyroid cancer or a benign thyroid nodule (not recorded which). Some clones in this sample may be carry-over from other donors' samples. The rearrangement links TRBV24-1 to TRBJ1-5; the D gene is possibly TRBD1 (6 bases). CDR3 in DNA: TGTGCCACCAGTGTTGTGCAGGGGAATCAGCCCCAGCATTTT. Its protein is CATSVVQGNQPQHF.